Below are 14 T cell receptor beta chains sequenced from a single sample in a study of CD8 T cells in ankylosing spondylitis. TCRdb re-called the 5' RACE reads through MiXCR, storing one row per CDR3 protein. Of approximately 250,000 distinct CDR3 sequences in the sample, 8% to 11% are singletons; the top ten hold around 3%. Input material: blood, either unsorted or a sorted T cell fraction (not recorded which). The receptors originated from a male donor with ankylosing spondylitis or in good health (not recorded which).

The table lists this clonotype with many counts. V and J are TRBV27 and TRBJ2-1, with 7 nucleotides matching TRBD2. Germline trimming cut 3 bases from V and 2 bases from J; bases unmatched to any gene: 22. Germline loops: CDR1 MNHEY, CDR2 SMNVEV (reference sequence). The length of the CDR3 is 21 residues. CDR3 loop: CASSFRRRGISPIPPYNEQFF. The CDR3 DNA reads as TGTGCCAGCAGTTTTAGAAGGCGGGGGATCTCACCAATACCTCCCTACAATGAGCAGTTCTTC.

This clonotype has a count of ten or more. V and J are TRBV20-1 and TRBJ2-1; the match to TRBD2 covers 12 bases. V was pared by 5 bases and J by 9 bases, with 11 bases of the junction left unmatched. The CDR3 is 15 residues long. Germline V gene sequence: CDR1 DFQATT, CDR2 SNEGSKA (reference sequence). CDR3 DNA: TGCAGTGCTCTTAGCAGGACTAGCGGGGTCGGTGAGCAGTTCTTC. Encoded protein: CSALSRTSGVGEQFF.

This clonotype was picked up many times. The V call is TRBV2, the J call TRBJ2-1; no firm D call. Trimming shortened V by 4 bases and J by 10 bases, and 5 bases separated the two germline ends. The germline CDR1 and CDR2 sequences are SNHLY and FYNNEI. This CDR3 contains 10 residues. CDR3 nucleotides: TGTGCCAGCAGTGTCCGGGAGCAGTTCTTC. It translates to CASSVREQFF.

This clonotype was seen more than once but under ten times. A read error may be the cause here, since a much bigger clone is one base away. This rearrangement joins TRBV5-6 to TRBJ2-2; 7 nucleotides match TRBD1. CDR1 SGHDT and CDR2 YYEEEE come from the germline V gene. The CDR3 consists of 14 residues. CDR3 bases: TGTGCCAGCAGTTGGGACAGAGACACCGGGGAGCCGTTTTTT. This encodes CASSWDRDTGEPFF.

This clonotype appeared many times. The chain couples TRBV20-1 to TRBJ2-2; 8 bases match TRBD1. Germline-derived CDR1 and CDR2 are DFQATT and SNEGSKA (reference sequence). Unmatched junction bases numbered 7, after V lost 1 base and J lost 3 bases. The CDR3 covers 16 residues. CDR3 region: CSARVPGRGHTGELFF. CDR3 DNA sequence: TGCAGTGCTAGAGTCCCGGGCAGGGGGCACACCGGGGAGCTGTTTTTT.

V is TRBV7-6 and J is TRBJ2-4; D possibly corresponds to TRBD1 (5 bases). V was cut by 2 bases and J by 5 bases, with 10 bases left in between. Germline V gene sequence: CDR1 SGHVS, CDR2 FNYEAQ. This CDR3 is built from 14 residues. CDR3 region: CASSLRGNENIQYF. CDR3 coding DNA: TGTGCCAGCAGCTTAAGGGGTAACGAAAACATTCAGTACTTC.

This clonotype was recorded at least ten times. The V and J genes are TRBV10-3 and TRBJ2-3; no firm D call. Trimming removed 2 bases at V and 6 bases at J, with 15 bases between. Per germline, CDR1 ENHRY and CDR2 SYGVKD. The CDR3 is made up of 15 amino acids. DNA for the CDR3: TGTGCCATCAGTGAGGTTAATAGGGCTAAGGATACGCAGTATTTT. Protein: CAISEVNRAKDTQYF.

The rearrangement joins TRBV15 to TRBJ1-5; TRBD1 agrees at 10 bases. Trimming at V came to 0 bases and at J to 4 bases, leaving 3 bases not matched to a gene. From germline, CDR1 is LNHNV and CDR2 YYDKDF (reference sequence). This CDR3 region has 16 residues. The CDR3 loop reads CATSREDRGTNQPQHF. The CDR3 DNA is TGTGCCACCAGCAGAGAGGACAGGGGGACTAATCAGCCCCAGCATTTT.

The chain has TRBV7-2 and TRBJ2-1; 9 nucleotides line up with TRBD1. CDR1 is SGHTA, CDR2 FQGNSA, per germline. Germline trimming cut 5 bases from V and 3 bases from J; bases unmatched to any gene: 5. The CDR3 is made up of 15 amino acids. In DNA, the CDR3 is TGTACCAGCAGCCGCCGGGACAGGGTCTACAATGAGCAGTTCTTC. Its translation is CTSSRRDRVYNEQFF.

This clonotype was counted ten times or more. The V gene is TRBV20-1, the J gene TRBJ1-2; D remains unclear. Per the germline V gene, CDR1 is DFQATT and CDR2 is SNEGSKA (reference sequence). The V and J ends lost 8 bases and 0 bases respectively, with 22 bases between them. The CDR3 runs to 16 residues. The CDR3 sequence is CSPWSETSFPNYGYTF. The CDR3 DNA reads as TGCAGTCCCTGGAGTGAGACCTCCTTTCCTAACTATGGCTACACCTTC.

This clonotype appeared many times. This chain links TRBV5-1 with TRBJ2-5; D remains unclear. CDR1 and CDR2 from the germline V gene are SGHRS and YFSETQ. The CDR3 length is 12 residues. V lost 3 bases, J lost 3 bases, and 6 bases lay in between. This CDR3 is CASSWTEETQYF. As DNA, the CDR3 is TGCGCCAGCAGCTGGACGGAAGAGACCCAGTACTTC.

This clonotype has just a few counts. The V and J genes are TRBV5-1 and TRBJ2-1; 8 bases align to TRBD2. Losses at the gene ends were 4 bases for V and 8 bases for J; bases not matched to a gene: 17. This CDR3 region has 17 residues. Germline CDR1 reads SGHRS; CDR2 reads YFSETQ. In DNA form, the CDR3 reads TGCGCCAGCAGCACTGCCTTTACTAGCGGAGTAAAGGATGAGCAGTTCTTC. It translates to CASSTAFTSGVKDEQFF.

This clonotype was recorded at least ten times. V and J are TRBV4-1 and TRBJ2-2, with 8 bases aligning to TRBD1. The V gene's germline CDR1 is MGHRA and CDR2 YSYEKL. The CDR3 contains 13 residues. With V trimmed by 7 bases and J by 13 bases, 11 bases remained unmatched. CDR3 DNA: TGCGCCAGCAACCGACCGGTCAGGGGGCCGCTGTTTTTT. It is translated as CASNRPVRGPLFF.

Ten or more counts support this clonotype. The V call is TRBV12-3 or TRBV12-4, the J call TRBJ2-1; D assignment may be TRBD1 or TRBD2 (5 bases each). This CDR3 has 15 amino acids. V lost 3 bases and J 5 bases, leaving 14 bases between the germline ends. CDR3: CASSLVGAADNEQFF. The DNA for the CDR3 is TGTGCCAGCAGTTTGGTCGGGGCCGCGGACAATGAGCAGTTCTTC.